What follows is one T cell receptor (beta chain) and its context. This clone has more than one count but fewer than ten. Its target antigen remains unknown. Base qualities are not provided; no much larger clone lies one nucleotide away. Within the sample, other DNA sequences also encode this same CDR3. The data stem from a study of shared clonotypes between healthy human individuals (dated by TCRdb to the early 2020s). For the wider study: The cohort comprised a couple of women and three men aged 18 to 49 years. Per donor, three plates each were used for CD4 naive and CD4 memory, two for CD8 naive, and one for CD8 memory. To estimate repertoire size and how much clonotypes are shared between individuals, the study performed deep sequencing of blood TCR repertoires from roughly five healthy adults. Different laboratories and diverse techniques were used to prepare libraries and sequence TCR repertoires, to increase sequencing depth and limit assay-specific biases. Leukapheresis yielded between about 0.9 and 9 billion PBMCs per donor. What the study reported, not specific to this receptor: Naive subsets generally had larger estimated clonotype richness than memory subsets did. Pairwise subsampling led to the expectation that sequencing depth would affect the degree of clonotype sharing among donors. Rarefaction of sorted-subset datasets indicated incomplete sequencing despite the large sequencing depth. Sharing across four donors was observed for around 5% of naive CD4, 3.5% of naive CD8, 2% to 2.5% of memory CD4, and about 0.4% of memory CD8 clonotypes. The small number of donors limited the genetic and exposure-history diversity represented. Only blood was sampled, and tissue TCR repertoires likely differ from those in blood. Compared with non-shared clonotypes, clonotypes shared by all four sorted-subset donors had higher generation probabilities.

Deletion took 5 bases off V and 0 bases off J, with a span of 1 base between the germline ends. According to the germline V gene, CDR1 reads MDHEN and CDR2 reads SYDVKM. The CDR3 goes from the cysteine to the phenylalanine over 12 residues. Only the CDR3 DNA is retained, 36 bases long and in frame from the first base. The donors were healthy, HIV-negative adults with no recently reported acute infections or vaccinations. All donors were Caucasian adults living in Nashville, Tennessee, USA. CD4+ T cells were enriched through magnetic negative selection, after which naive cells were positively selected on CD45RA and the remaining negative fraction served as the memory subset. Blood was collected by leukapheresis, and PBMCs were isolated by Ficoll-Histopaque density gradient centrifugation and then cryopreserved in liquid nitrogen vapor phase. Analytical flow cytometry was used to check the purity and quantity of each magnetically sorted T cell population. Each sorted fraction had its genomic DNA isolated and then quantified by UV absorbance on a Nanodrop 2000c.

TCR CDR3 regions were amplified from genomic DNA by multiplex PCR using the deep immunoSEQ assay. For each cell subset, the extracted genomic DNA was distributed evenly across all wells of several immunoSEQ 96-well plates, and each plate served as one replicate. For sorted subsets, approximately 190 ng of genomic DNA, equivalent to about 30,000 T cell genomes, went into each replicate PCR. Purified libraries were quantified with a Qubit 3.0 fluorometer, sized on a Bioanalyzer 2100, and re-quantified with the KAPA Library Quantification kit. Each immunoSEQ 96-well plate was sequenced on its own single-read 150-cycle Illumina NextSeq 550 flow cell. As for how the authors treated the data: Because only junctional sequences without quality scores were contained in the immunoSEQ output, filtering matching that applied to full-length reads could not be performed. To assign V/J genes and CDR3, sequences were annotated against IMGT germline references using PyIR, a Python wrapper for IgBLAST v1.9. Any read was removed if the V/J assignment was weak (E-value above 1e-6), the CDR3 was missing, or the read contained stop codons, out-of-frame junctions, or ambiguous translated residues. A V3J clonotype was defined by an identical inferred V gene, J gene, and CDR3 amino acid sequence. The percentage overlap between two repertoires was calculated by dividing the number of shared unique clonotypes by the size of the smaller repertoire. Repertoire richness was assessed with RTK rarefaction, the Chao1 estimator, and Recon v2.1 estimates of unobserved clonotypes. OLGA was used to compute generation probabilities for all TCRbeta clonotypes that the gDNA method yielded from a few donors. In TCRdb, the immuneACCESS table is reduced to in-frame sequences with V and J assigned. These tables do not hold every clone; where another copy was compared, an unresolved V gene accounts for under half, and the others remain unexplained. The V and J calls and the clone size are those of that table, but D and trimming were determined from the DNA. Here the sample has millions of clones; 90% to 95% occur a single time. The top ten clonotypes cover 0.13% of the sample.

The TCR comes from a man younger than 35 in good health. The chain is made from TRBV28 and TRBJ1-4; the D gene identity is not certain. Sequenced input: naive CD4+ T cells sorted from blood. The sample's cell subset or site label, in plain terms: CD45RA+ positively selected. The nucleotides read TGTGCCAGCAGTGCAACTAATGAAAAACTGTTTTTT. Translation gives CASSATNEKLFF.